These 3 T cell receptor beta chains share one sample of origin, sequenced in a study of blood T cell repertoires in COVID-19. The assay was immunoSEQ multiplex PCR, and TCRdb's table has in-frame clones only and misses some. The sample shows roughly 220,000 clones, roughly 89% of them seen only once. The sequencing sample was made of PBMCs or T cells enriched from blood (not recorded which). Source of these receptors: a woman between 40 and 55 years old with acute COVID-19.

The rearrangement links TRBV3-1 (or the pseudogene TRBV3-2) to TRBJ2-2; TRBD1 matches at 8 bases. The CDR3 contains 15 residues. Germline loops: CDR1 LGHDT, CDR2 YNNKEL (reference sequence). After removal of 1 base from V and 6 bases from J, the junction contained 4 bases not matched to a gene. As DNA, the CDR3 is TGTGCCAGCAGCCAAGCCACAGGGGGTGCCGGGGAGCTGTTTTTT. Its translation is CASSQATGGAGELFF.

This chain connects TRBV4-1 to TRBJ2-1, with 7 bases aligning to TRBD1. The CDR3 is made up of 13 amino acids. Germline trimming cut 4 bases from V and 15 bases from J; bases unmatched to any gene: 12. Germline-derived CDR1 and CDR2 are MGHRA and YSYEKL. The CDR3 sequence: CASSRNRDRRRFF. DNA for the CDR3: TGCGCCAGCAGCCGGAACCGGGACAGACGGCGGTTCTTC.

The table lists this clone with a count of one. This chain joins TRBV30 and TRBJ2-1; 9 bases fit TRBD1. The V gene's germline CDR1 is GTSNPN and CDR2 SVGIG (reference sequence). Trimming took 6 bases from V and 2 from J; bases not matched to a gene: 5. This CDR3 spans 14 amino acids. CDR3 loop: CACVGTGPYNEQFF. CDR3 DNA: TGTGCCTGTGTGGGGACAGGGCCCTACAATGAGCAGTTCTTC.